This T cell receptor beta chain was found in a study of blood T cell repertoires in COVID-19. On the study more broadly: In each case, the material was cDNA or gDNA derived from T cells, B-cell-depleted T cells, or PBMCs.

Recruits, aged about 18 to 89 years, lived in about two dozen US areas. Researchers sorted participants into cohorts using their self-reported clinical history. In the original workflow: Reference gene primer amplification yielded estimated nucleated cell counts. TCRdb keeps only in-frame clones here, not all; method: immunoSEQ multiplex PCR. V and J calls and clone size are as listed in that table; D and trimming were resolved from the DNA. Of 190,000 or so clones in the sample, approximately 86% were seen once. This clone is a singleton in its sample. The germline CDR1 and CDR2 sequences are MDHEN and SYDVKM. The CDR3 has 14 residues. Trimming removed 5 bases from V and 2 bases from J, with 10 bases in between.

V and J are TRBV28 and TRBJ1-5; no definite D call. Sequenced: PBMCs or T cells enriched from blood (not recorded which). This TCR came from a woman in her 30s who had been exposed to COVID-19. The CDR3 spells CASSPWLGNQPQHF. The CDR3 region has the DNA TGTGCCAGCAGTCCCTGGCTCGGCAATCAGCCCCAGCATTTT.